This T cell receptor (beta chain) stems from a study of T-cell reconstitution after alpha-beta-depleted transplantation in children. Findings of the study overall: Several hundred rapidly expanded clones from non-depleted graft cells reportedly supplied alpha-beta T cells about two months post-transplant.

Unique molecular identifiers were incorporated during preparation of the TCRbeta library. TCRdb independently ran MiXCR on the PCR reads; one entry per CDR3 protein. This table has about 400,000 distinct CDR3 sequences, around 16% appearing once. As to this clonotype: Its specificity is unknown.

Sequences were derived from PBMCs, mostly from graft donor cells, sampled 360 days after TCRalphabeta/CD19-depleted stem cell transplant. The source is a boy in the first two years of life who had a stem cell transplant for Wiskott-Aldrich syndrome, so the T cells may come from the graft donor.

CDR3 sequence (DNA): TGTGCCAGCAGTATCCGGACTAGCGGGACCCAACCCTACGAGCAGTACTTC. Amino acid sequence: CASSIRTSGTQPYEQYF. The chain joins TRBV27 to TRBJ2-7; 12 nucleotides line up with TRBD2. The CDR3 runs to 17 residues. The V gene end was trimmed by 5 bases and the J gene end by 2 bases; junction bases not matched to a gene: 10. The germline V gene has CDR1 MNHEY and CDR2 SMNVEV (reference sequence).